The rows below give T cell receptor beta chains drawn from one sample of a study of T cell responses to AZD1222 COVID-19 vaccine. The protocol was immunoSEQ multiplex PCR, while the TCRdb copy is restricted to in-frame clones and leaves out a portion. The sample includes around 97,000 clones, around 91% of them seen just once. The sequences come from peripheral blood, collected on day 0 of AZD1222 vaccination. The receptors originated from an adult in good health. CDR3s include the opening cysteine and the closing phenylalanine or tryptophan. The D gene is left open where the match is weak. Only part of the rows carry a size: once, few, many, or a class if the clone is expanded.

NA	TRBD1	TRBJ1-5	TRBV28	TGTGCCAGCAGTTGGCAGGGGACAGGGATCAGGCAGCCCCAGCATTTT	CASSWQGTGIRQPQHF
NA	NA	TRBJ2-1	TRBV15	TGTGCCACCAGCAGAAGGACGGTGTCCTACAATGAGCAGTTCTTC	CATSRRTVSYNEQFF
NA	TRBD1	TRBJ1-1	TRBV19	TGTGCCAGTAGTATTCTCGGGACAGGGAACACTGAAGCTTTCTTT	CASSILGTGNTEAFF
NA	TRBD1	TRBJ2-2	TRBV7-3	TGTGCCAGCAGCTTATCTGTACTGGGGGGACAGGGGCTCACCGGGGAGCTGTTTTTT	CASSLSVLGGQGLTGELFF
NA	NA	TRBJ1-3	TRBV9	TGTGCCAGCAGCGCGTCACGGGCGGAAGCGCTTGGAAACACCATATATTTT	CASSASRAEALGNTIYF
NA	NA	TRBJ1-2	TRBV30	TGTGCCTGGAGCGCACAGGCCCTTTATGGCTACACCTTC	CAWSAQALYGYTF
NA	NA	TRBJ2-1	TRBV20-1	TGCAGTGCCAGTCGGCCCCCCAGGGCTGAGCAGTTCTTC	CSASRPPRAEQFF
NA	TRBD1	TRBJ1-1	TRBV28	TGTGCCAGCAGTTCGGAGGGGGCCGTGAACACTGAAGCTTTCTTT	CASSSEGAVNTEAFF
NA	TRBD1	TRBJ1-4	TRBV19	TGTGCCAGTAGTCCTCCGGGACAGGGGCCGTATTCAACTAATGAAAAACTGTTTTTT	CASSPPGQGPYSTNEKLFF
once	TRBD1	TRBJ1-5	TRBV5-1	TGCGCCAGCAGCTGGACAGGGGGAGATCAGCCCCAGCATTTT	CASSWTGGDQPQHF
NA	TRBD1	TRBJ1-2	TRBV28	TGTGCCAGCAGTTTCGACGGGACAGGACGTCCTAATTATGGCTACACCTTC	CASSFDGTGRPNYGYTF
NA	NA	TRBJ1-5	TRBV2	TGTGCCAGCAAGGGGGAAAACCTGAAGGGGTTAGGCGATCAGCCCCAGCATTTT	CASKGENLKGLGDQPQHF
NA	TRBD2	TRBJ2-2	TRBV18	TGTGCCAGCTCACTTTGGACTAGCGCAGACGGGGAGCTGTTTTTT	CASSLWTSADGELFF
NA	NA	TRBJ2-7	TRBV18	TGTGCCAGCTCACCAACCGGGACACCTTCGGGCGAGCAGTACTTC	CASSPTGTPSGEQYF
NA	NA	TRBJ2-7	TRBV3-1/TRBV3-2	TGTGCCAGCAGCCTCTCGGACAGCGAGCAGTACTTC	CASSLSDSEQYF
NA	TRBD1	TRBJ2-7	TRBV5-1	TGCGCCAGCAGCCGTCCGGGACAGGGCAACTACGAGCAGTACTTC	CASSRPGQGNYEQYF
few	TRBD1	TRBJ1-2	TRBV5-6	TGTGCCAGCAGCGAAGACAGGGGGGGTGCGAACTATGGCTACACCTTC	CASSEDRGGANYGYTF
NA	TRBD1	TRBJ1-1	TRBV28	TGTGCCAGCAGTCGACAGGGTGAAGCTTTCTTT	CASSRQGEAFF
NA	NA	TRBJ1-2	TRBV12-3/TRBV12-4	TGTGCCAGCAGTCCCAGACAGCCTTATGGCTACACCTTC	CASSPRQPYGYTF
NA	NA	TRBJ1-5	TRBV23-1	TGCGCCAGCAACCGTTGGCCGCCCCAGCATTTT	CASNRWPPQHF
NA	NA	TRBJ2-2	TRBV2	TGTGCCAGCAAAGAGCGGGACAGTGTCACCGGGGAGCTGTTTTTT	CASKERDSVTGELFF
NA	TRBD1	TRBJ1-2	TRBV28	TGTGCCAGCAGTCCAGACAGGGGTCTGGCTTTCGGCGGCTACACCTTC	CASSPDRGLAFGGYTF
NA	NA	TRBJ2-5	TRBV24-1	TGTGCCACCAGTGATTTGCTGGACCCTAAGACCCAGTACTTC	CATSDLLDPKTQYF
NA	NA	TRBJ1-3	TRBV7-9	TGTGCCAGCAGTAGTGGTTACTCTGGAAACACCATATATTTT	CASSSGYSGNTIYF
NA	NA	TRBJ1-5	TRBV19	TGTGCCAGTAGTGACAGTCCCCAAGGTCCCCAGCATTTT	CASSDSPQGPQHF
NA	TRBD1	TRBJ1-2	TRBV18	TGTGCCAGCTCACGTGACAGGGGATCTGGCTACACCTTC	CASSRDRGSGYTF
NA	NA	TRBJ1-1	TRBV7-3	TGTGCCAGCAGGGGAACAGTAAACACTGAAGCTTTCTTT	CASRGTVNTEAFF
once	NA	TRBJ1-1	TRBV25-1	TGTGCCAGCACGGGGCCCGCGGGTGGGCCAGTGAACACTGAAGCTTTCTTT	CASTGPAGGPVNTEAFF
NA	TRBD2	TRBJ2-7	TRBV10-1	TGCGCCAGCACTCCGGGACTAGCGGGAGGGCAGCGCGAGCAGTACTTC	CASTPGLAGGQREQYF
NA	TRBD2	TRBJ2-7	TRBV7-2	TGTGCCAGCAGCCCCGACGGGACTAGCGGGAACTACGAGCAGTACTTC	CASSPDGTSGNYEQYF
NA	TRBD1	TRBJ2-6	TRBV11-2	TGTGCCAGCAGGACGGACAGGGTAAAAACTGGGGCCAACGTCCTGACTTTC	CASRTDRVKTGANVLTF
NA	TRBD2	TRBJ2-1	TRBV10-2	TGCGCCAGCAGCGACGTGCGGGAGGGCTCCTACAATGAGCAGTTCTTC	CASSDVREGSYNEQFF
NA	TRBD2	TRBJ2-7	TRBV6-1	TGTGCCAGCAGTGAAGGGGAGGGTTTGGTCGGGTACGAGCAGTACTTC	CASSEGEGLVGYEQYF
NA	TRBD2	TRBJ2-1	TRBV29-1	TGCAGCGGCGGGGGCTCCTACAATGAGCAGTTCTTC	CSGGGSYNEQFF
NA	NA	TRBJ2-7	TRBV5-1	TGCGCCAGCAGCTTGGACGGGTATAGCTCCTACGAGCAGTACTTC	CASSLDGYSSYEQYF
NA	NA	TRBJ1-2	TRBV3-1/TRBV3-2	TGTGCCAGCAGCCAAGAGGGCCCCCAGCGCTATGGCTACACCTTC	CASSQEGPQRYGYTF
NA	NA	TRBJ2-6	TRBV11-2	TGTGCCAGCAGCTTAAACCGGGGGCCTGGGGCCAACGTCCTGACTTTC	CASSLNRGPGANVLTF
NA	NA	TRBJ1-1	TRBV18	TGTGCCAGCTCACCGCTCAGGGGTTTGAACACTGAAGCTTTCTTT	CASSPLRGLNTEAFF
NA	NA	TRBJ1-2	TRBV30	TGTGGCGGGTGGGGGATCTATGGCTACACCTTC	CGGWGIYGYTF
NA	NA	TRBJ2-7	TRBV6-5	TGTGCCAGCGGGCCGGCGGGCGACGAGCAGTACTTC	CASGPAGDEQYF
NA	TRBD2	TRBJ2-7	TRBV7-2	TGTGCCAGCAGCATTACCAGCGGGAGTCTATACGAGCAGTACTTC	CASSITSGSLYEQYF
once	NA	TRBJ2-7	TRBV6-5	TGTGCCAGCAGCCCCACAGGGCACTCCTACGAGCAGTACTTC	CASSPTGHSYEQYF
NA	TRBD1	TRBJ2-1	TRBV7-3	TGTGCCAGCAGCTTCGGACAGGGGAGGTACAATGAGCAGTTCTTC	CASSFGQGRYNEQFF
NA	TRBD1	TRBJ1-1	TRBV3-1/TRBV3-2	TGTGCCAGCAGCCAACAGAACAGGGGAAGGACTGAAGCTTTCTTT	CASSQQNRGRTEAFF
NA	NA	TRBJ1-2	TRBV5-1	TGCGCCAGCAGTTATTATCCAGGGGCTGAAGGCTACACCTTC	CASSYYPGAEGYTF
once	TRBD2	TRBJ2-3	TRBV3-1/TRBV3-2	TGTGCCAGCAGCCCCACCCCCGGGAGGGCCGTCGCAGATACGCAGTATTTT	CASSPTPGRAVADTQYF
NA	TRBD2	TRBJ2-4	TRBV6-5	TGTGCCAGCAGACTAGCGGGAGGGCCGGGAAACATTCAGTACTTC	CASRLAGGPGNIQYF
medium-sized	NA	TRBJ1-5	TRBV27	TGTGCCAGCGCCTGGGGCGTCGGTCAGCCCCAGCATTTT	CASAWGVGQPQHF
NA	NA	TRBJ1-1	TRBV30	TGTGCCTGGAGCCGGGCAGGGATTTTCACTGAAGCTTTCTTT	CAWSRAGIFTEAFF
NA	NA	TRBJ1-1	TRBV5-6	TGTGCCAGCAGCGACATGAGCGACACTGAAGCTTTCTTT	CASSDMSDTEAFF
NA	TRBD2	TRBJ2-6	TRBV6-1	TGTGCCAGCAGTGAGTATCCACGAGCGGGATCTGGGGCCAACGTCCTGACTTTC	CASSEYPRAGSGANVLTF
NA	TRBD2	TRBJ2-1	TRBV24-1	TGTGCCACCAGTCCGGGGGGAAGCCTTGATGAGCAGTTCTTC	CATSPGGSLDEQFF
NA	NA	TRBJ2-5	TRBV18	TGTGCCAGCTCACTTTTAGGCGAGACCCAGTACTTC	CASSLLGETQYF